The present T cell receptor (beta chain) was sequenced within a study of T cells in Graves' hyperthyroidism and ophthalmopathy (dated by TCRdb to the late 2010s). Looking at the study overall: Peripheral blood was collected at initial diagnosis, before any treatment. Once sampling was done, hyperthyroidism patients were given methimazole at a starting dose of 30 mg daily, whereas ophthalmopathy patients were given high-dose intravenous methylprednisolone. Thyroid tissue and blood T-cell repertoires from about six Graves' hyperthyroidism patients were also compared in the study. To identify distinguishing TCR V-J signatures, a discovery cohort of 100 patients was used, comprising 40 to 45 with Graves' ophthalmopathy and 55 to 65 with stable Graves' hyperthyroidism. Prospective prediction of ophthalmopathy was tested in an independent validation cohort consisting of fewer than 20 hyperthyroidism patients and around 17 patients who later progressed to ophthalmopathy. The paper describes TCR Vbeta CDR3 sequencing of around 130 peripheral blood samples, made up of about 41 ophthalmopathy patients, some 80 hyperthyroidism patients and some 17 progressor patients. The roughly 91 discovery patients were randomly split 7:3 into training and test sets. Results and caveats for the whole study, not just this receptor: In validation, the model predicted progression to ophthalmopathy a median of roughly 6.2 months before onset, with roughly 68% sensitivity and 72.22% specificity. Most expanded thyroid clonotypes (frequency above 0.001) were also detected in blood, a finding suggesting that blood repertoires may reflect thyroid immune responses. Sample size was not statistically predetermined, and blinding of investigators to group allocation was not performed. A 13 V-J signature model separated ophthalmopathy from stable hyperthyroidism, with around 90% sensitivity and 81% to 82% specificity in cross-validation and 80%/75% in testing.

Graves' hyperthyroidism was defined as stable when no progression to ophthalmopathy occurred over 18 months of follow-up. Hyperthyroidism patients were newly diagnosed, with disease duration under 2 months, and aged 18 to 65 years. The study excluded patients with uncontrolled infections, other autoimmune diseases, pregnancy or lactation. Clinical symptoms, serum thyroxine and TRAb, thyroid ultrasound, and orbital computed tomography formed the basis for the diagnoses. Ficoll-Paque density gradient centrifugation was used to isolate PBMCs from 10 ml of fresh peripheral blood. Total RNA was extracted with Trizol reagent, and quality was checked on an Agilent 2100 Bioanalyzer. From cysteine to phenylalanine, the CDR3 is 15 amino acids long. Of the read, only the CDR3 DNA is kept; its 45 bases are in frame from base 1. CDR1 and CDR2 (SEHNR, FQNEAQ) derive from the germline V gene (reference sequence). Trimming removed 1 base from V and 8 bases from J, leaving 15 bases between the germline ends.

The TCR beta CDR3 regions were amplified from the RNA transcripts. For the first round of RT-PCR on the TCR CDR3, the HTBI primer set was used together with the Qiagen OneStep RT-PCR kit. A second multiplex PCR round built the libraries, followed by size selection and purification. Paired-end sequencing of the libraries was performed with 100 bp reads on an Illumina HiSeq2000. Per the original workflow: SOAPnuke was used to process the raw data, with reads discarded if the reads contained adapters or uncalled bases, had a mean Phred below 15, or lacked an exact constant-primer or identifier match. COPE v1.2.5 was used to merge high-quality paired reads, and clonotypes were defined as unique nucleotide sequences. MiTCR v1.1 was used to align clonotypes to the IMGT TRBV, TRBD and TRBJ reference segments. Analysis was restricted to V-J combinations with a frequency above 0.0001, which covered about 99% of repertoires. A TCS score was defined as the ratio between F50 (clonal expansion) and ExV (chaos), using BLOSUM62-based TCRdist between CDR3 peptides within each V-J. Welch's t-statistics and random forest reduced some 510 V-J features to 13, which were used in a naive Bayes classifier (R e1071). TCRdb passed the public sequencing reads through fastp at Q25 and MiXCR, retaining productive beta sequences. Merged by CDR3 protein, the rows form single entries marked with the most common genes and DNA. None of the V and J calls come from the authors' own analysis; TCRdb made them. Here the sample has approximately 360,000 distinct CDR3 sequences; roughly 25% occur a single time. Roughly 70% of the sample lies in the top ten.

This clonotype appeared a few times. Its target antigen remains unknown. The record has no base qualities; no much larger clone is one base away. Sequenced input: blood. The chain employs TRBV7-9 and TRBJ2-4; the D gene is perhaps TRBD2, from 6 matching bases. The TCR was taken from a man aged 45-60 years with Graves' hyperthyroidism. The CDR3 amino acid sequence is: CASSLDGVRRDIQYF. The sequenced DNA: TGTGCCAGCAGCTTAGATGGGGTTAGGAGGGACATTCAGTACTTC.